Listed below are T cell receptor beta chains from one sample, sequenced in a study of cytomegalovirus exposure and HLA in healthy donors. This table comes from immunoSEQ multiplex PCR, and its TCRdb copy is limited to in-frame clones, with some not included. The table lists roughly 170,000 clones, 80% of them singletons. Sequenced sample: PBMCs. The source is a woman in her fifties or sixties in good health and CMV-seropositive. CDR3s include the opening cysteine and the closing phenylalanine or tryptophan.

V,length,J,CDR3
TRBV19,18,TRBJ1-2,CASSNQGTQTLNYYGYTF
TRBV7-8,15,TRBJ1-5,CASSQTGNSNQPQHF
TRBV7-2,15,TRBJ2-3,CASSLLRGDRDTQYF
TRBV7-3,15,TRBJ1-1,CASSSGTGRNTEAFF
TRBV9,16,TRBJ2-1,CASSLFGLAGNNEQFF
TRBV5-1,14,TRBJ2-1,CASSAGGGNNEQFF
TRBV7-9,17,TRBJ2-1,CSSSLGQGVGSYNEQFF
TRBV12-1,17,TRBJ2-1,CASSFIQGLISYNEQFF
TRBV7-6,16,TRBJ2-4,CASSLAGGASKNIQYF
TRBV5-4,15,TRBJ2-1,CASSPQGLEANEQFF
TRBV11-2,15,TRBJ2-5,CASSFPGLAGETQYF
TRBV6-5,15,TRBJ2-7,CASSPAGDLYDEQYF
TRBV10-3,16,TRBJ1-2,CAMDGLGDNTVHGYTF
TRBV27,14,TRBJ2-7,CASGLAGGGYEQYF
TRBV4-2,17,TRBJ2-7,CASSQGATSGRTYEQYF
TRBV5-1,16,TRBJ2-3,CASSLAGTRRTDTQYF
TRBV19,17,TRBJ2-7,CARGSIVGRENTNEQYF
TRBV9,17,TRBJ1-3,CASSADGLAYSGNTIYF
TRBV7-2,15,TRBJ2-5,CASSSGGASWETQYF
TRBV7-8,12,TRBJ1-5,CASSPSEAPQHF
TRBV7-3,15,TRBJ2-1,CASSLGSVGNNEQFF
TRBV5-4,14,TRBJ2-5,CASSLRQGEETQYF
TRBV5-8,17,TRBJ2-3,CASSSARISGRWDTQYF